A selection of T cell receptor beta chains follows, all from one sample in a study of blood T cell repertoires in COVID-19. Assay used: immunoSEQ multiplex PCR; TCRdb lists only in-frame clones, some missing. Of some 100,000 clones in the sample, about 91% are singletons; the top ten hold under 2%. The sequenced sample consisted of peripheral blood. Every receptor here comes from a human donor with active COVID-19. The donor label of this sample is uncertain. The CDR3 runs from the conserved cysteine through the conserved F or W. The D gene is left open where the match is weak. Clone size, where shown, is once, few, many, or a class for clones that have expanded.

J gene: TRBJ2-1
V gene: TRBV6-2/TRBV6-3
D gene: -
clone size: -
CDR3 protein: CASSYRYDSGPTYNEQFF
CDR3 DNA: TGTGCCAGCAGTTACAGGTACGACAGTGGACCAACTTACAATGAGCAGTTCTTC

J gene: TRBJ1-1
V gene: TRBV7-9
D gene: TRBD1
clone size: -
CDR3 protein: CASSSSGGPNTEAFF
CDR3 DNA: TGTGCCAGCAGCTCGTCAGGGGGTCCCAACACTGAAGCTTTCTTT

J gene: TRBJ2-1
V gene: TRBV7-9
D gene: -
clone size: once
CDR3 protein: CASSTPWGPDNEQFF
CDR3 DNA: TGTGCCAGCAGCACCCCATGGGGGCCCGACAATGAGCAGTTCTTC

J gene: TRBJ1-5
V gene: TRBV2
D gene: -
clone size: -
CDR3 protein: CASSEGLNQPQHF
CDR3 DNA: TGTGCCAGCAGTGAAGGGCTCAATCAGCCCCAGCATTTT

J gene: TRBJ2-7
V gene: TRBV5-4
D gene: TRBD2
clone size: -
CDR3 protein: CASSLMAGGPPEQYF
CDR3 DNA: TGTGCCAGCAGCTTGATGGCGGGGGGGCCACCCGAGCAGTACTTC

J gene: TRBJ1-5
V gene: TRBV4-2
D gene: TRBD1
clone size: -
CDR3 protein: CASSGRDRENQPQHF
CDR3 DNA: TGTGCCAGCAGCGGCCGGGACAGGGAGAATCAGCCCCAGCATTTT

J gene: TRBJ1-2
V gene: TRBV6-1
D gene: TRBD1
clone size: -
CDR3 protein: CASSDRDRVYGYTF
CDR3 DNA: TGTGCCAGCAGTGACAGGGACAGAGTCTATGGCTACACCTTC

J gene: TRBJ2-2
V gene: TRBV6-2/TRBV6-3
D gene: -
clone size: once
CDR3 protein: CASSYSDSTGELFF
CDR3 DNA: TGTGCCAGCAGTTATTCTGACTCCACCGGGGAGCTGTTTTTT

J gene: TRBJ2-7
V gene: TRBV25-1
D gene: -
clone size: -
CDR3 protein: CASSKRGVGAEQYF
CDR3 DNA: TGTGCCAGCAGTAAACGTGGGGTGGGGGCCGAGCAGTACTTC

J gene: TRBJ1-1
V gene: TRBV3-1/TRBV3-2
D gene: TRBD1
clone size: once
CDR3 protein: CASSRSQGASEAFF
CDR3 DNA: TGTGCCAGCAGCCGCTCTCAGGGGGCGAGTGAAGCTTTCTTT

J gene: TRBJ1-6
V gene: TRBV27
D gene: TRBD1
clone size: -
CDR3 protein: CASSLSAGGSVSDYNSPLHF
CDR3 DNA: TGTGCCAGCAGTTTATCCGCAGGGGGATCTGTGTCGGACTATAATTCACCCCTCCACTTT

J gene: TRBJ1-2
V gene: TRBV10-3
D gene: -
clone size: -
CDR3 protein: CAISTSGQRINYGYTF
CDR3 DNA: TGTGCCATCAGCACCTCAGGACAGAGGATTAACTATGGCTACACCTTC

J gene: TRBJ2-2
V gene: TRBV5-1
D gene: TRBD1
clone size: -
CDR3 protein: CASSLDRGGGELFF
CDR3 DNA: TGCGCCAGCAGCCTTGACAGGGGAGGTGGGGAGCTGTTTTTT

J gene: TRBJ2-1
V gene: TRBV6-6
D gene: -
clone size: -
CDR3 protein: CASTQERQLNFF
CDR3 DNA: TGTGCCAGCACTCAAGAGAGACAGCTAAATTTCTTC

J gene: TRBJ2-1
V gene: TRBV15
D gene: TRBD2
clone size: -
CDR3 protein: CATSIGTSGYYNEQFF
CDR3 DNA: TGTGCCACCAGCATTGGGACTAGCGGGTATTACAATGAGCAGTTCTTC

J gene: TRBJ1-1
V gene: TRBV18
D gene: -
clone size: -
CDR3 protein: CASSPEKGNTEAFF
CDR3 DNA: TGTGCCAGCTCACCGGAGAAAGGGAACACTGAAGCTTTCTTT

J gene: TRBJ2-2
V gene: TRBV2
D gene: -
clone size: once
CDR3 protein: CASSGGSGPNTGELFF
CDR3 DNA: TGTGCCAGCAGTGGGGGCTCGGGCCCGAACACCGGGGAGCTGTTTTTT

J gene: TRBJ2-1
V gene: TRBV6-5
D gene: -
clone size: -
CDR3 protein: CASTETKGNTDEQFF
CDR3 DNA: TGTGCCAGCACCGAAACGAAGGGGAACACCGATGAGCAGTTCTTC

J gene: TRBJ1-2
V gene: TRBV5-1
D gene: -
clone size: -
CDR3 protein: CASSLTGQLPPAGAPNYGYTF
CDR3 DNA: TGCGCCAGCAGCTTGACGGGTCAGCTCCCCCCTGCCGGCGCCCCTAACTATGGCTACACCTTC

J gene: TRBJ2-1
V gene: TRBV19
D gene: -
clone size: -
CDR3 protein: CASSPPGRQFGNEQFF
CDR3 DNA: TGTGCCAGTAGCCCTCCAGGGCGGCAATTTGGGAATGAGCAGTTCTTC

J gene: TRBJ1-4
V gene: TRBV19
D gene: -
clone size: -
CDR3 protein: CASSIDPGWNEKLFF
CDR3 DNA: TGTGCCAGTAGTATAGATCCGGGTTGGAATGAAAAACTGTTTTTT

J gene: TRBJ2-1
V gene: TRBV28
D gene: TRBD2
clone size: -
CDR3 protein: CASSPWTSGGQFF
CDR3 DNA: TGTGCCAGCAGTCCCTGGACTAGCGGGGGGCAGTTCTTC

J gene: TRBJ1-1
V gene: TRBV5-5
D gene: -
clone size: -
CDR3 protein: CASSLDLNTEAFF
CDR3 DNA: TGTGCCAGCAGCCTAGACCTTAACACTGAAGCTTTCTTT

J gene: TRBJ2-5
V gene: TRBV19
D gene: TRBD2
clone size: once
CDR3 protein: CASSIAGGGQETQYF
CDR3 DNA: TGTGCCAGTAGTATTGCCGGGGGGGGACAAGAGACCCAGTACTTC

J gene: TRBJ2-2
V gene: TRBV9
D gene: -
clone size: once
CDR3 protein: CASSVETDDNTGELFF
CDR3 DNA: TGTGCCAGCAGCGTAGAGACAGACGATAACACCGGGGAGCTGTTTTTT

J gene: TRBJ1-1
V gene: TRBV21-1
D gene: -
clone size: -
CDR3 protein: CASSKVPRGWFAFF
CDR3 DNA: TGTGCCAGCAGCAAAGTCCCCCGGGGATGGTTCGCTTTCTTT

J gene: TRBJ2-7
V gene: TRBV10-1
D gene: -
clone size: few
CDR3 protein: CASSTGIYYEQYF
CDR3 DNA: TGCGCCAGCAGCACCGGGATTTACTACGAGCAGTACTTC

J gene: TRBJ1-5
V gene: TRBV2
D gene: TRBD1
clone size: -
CDR3 protein: CASSERQGMDPQHF
CDR3 DNA: TGTGCCAGCAGTGAACGACAGGGGATGGACCCCCAGCATTTT

J gene: TRBJ2-3
V gene: TRBV11-1
D gene: -
clone size: -
CDR3 protein: CASSLVGFTDTQYF
CDR3 DNA: TGTGCCAGCAGCTTAGTCGGGTTCACAGATACGCAGTATTTT

J gene: TRBJ2-1
V gene: TRBV24-1
D gene: TRBD1
clone size: -
CDR3 protein: CATSGGTGYYDEQFF
CDR3 DNA: TGTGCCACCAGTGGAGGGACAGGGTATTACGATGAGCAGTTCTTC

J gene: TRBJ1-2
V gene: TRBV27
D gene: -
clone size: -
CDR3 protein: CASSLGGAGYGYTF
CDR3 DNA: TGTGCCAGCAGCCTCGGGGGAGCTGGCTATGGCTACACCTTC

J gene: TRBJ2-5
V gene: TRBV10-3
D gene: TRBD2
clone size: -
CDR3 protein: CAISESRGGRETQYF
CDR3 DNA: TGTGCCATCAGTGAGTCTCGGGGGGGCCGGGAGACCCAGTACTTC